A single sample gave rise to the 14 T cell receptor beta chains below, sequenced in a study of T cell responses to AZD1222 COVID-19 vaccine. Sequenced by immunoSEQ multiplex PCR; TCRdb stores in-frame clones only, minus some. This sample has 95,000 to 100,000 clones, with about 87% found just once. Specimen: peripheral blood, collected 28 days after the second AZD1222 dose. The receptors here all came from an adult who received the AZD1222 COVID-19 vaccine.

The V and J genes are TRBV19 and TRBJ1-1; perhaps TRBD1 as D (6 bases). The CDR3 covers 16 residues. V was cut by 5 bases and J by 5 bases, with 21 bases left in between. Looked up from germline, CDR1 is LNHDA and CDR2 is SQIVND (reference sequence). This CDR3 is CASSSPMRGPGTEAFF. CDR3 nucleotide sequence: TGTGCCAGTAGTTCCCCGATGCGGGGGCCGGGGACTGAAGCTTTCTTT.

The J gene is TRBJ1-1, the V gene TRBV19; the D gene is possibly TRBD1 (5 bases). Trimming pared 7 bases from V and 1 base from J, leaving 13 bases between. The V gene's germline CDR1 is LNHDA and CDR2 SQIVND (reference sequence). The CDR3 sequence is 14 residues long. The CDR3 bases are TGTGCCAGTACCCTAGGGGTGGGGAACACTGAAGCTTTCTTT. This encodes CASTLGVGNTEAFF.

V gene TRBV2 combines with J gene TRBJ1-2; D not certain. Germline V gene sequence: CDR1 SNHLY, CDR2 FYNNEI. The CDR3 runs 12 residues. Trimming removed 3 bases at V and 6 bases at J, with 8 bases between. This CDR3 reads CASSEQEDGYTF. The CDR3 DNA is TGTGCCAGCAGTGAGCAGGAGGATGGCTACACCTTC. The full variable domain, with the rest looked up from reference TRBV2 and TRBJ1-2, is EPEVTQTPSHQVTQMGQEVILRCVPISNHLYFYWYRQILGQKVEFLVSFYNNEISEKSEIFDDQFSVERPDGSNFTLKIRSTKLEDSAMYFCASSEQEDGYTFGSGTRLTVV.

This chain connects TRBV13 to TRBJ2-1; 9 nucleotides line up with TRBD2. After removal of 3 bases from V and 2 bases from J, the junction contained 2 bases not matched to a gene. CDR1 PRHDT and CDR2 FYEKMQ come from the germline V gene (reference sequence). This CDR3 has 15 residues. The CDR3 reads CASSLGGRAYNEQFF. The DNA for the CDR3 is TGTGCCAGCAGCTTGGGCGGGAGGGCCTACAATGAGCAGTTCTTC.

The sample holds a few counts of this clone. The chain recombines TRBV5-1 with TRBJ2-1; possibly TRBD2 for D (6 bases). The germline CDR1 and CDR2 sequences are SGHRS and YFSETQ. The CDR3 extends over 16 amino acids. V lost 5 bases and J 0 bases, leaving 15 bases between the germline ends. In nucleotides, the CDR3 is TGCGCCAGCAGTCGGGGGTTCCCGAGCTCCTACAATGAGCAGTTCTTC. Translating gives CASSRGFPSSYNEQFF.

The chain joins TRBV27 to TRBJ1-5; D is ambiguous. The CDR3 runs to 14 residues. Looked up from germline, CDR1 is MNHEY and CDR2 is SMNVEV (reference sequence). Trimming cost V 3 bases and J 0 bases, with 6 bases left between them. The CDR3 DNA reads as TGTGCCAGCAGTTTGAGGGATAGCAATCAGCCCCAGCATTTT. The encoded protein is CASSLRDSNQPQHF.

The genes are TRBV10-2 and TRBJ1-1, with D hard to call. Trimming removed 3 bases at V and 0 bases at J, with 8 bases between. The germline V gene has CDR1 WSHSY and CDR2 SAAADI. The CDR3 has 14 amino acids. Here the CDR3 reads CASSEGRLNTEAFF. CDR3 nucleotide sequence: TGCGCCAGCAGTGAAGGCAGGCTGAACACTGAAGCTTTCTTT.

The chain recombines TRBV28 with TRBJ1-1; a weak D match, TRBD1 (5 bases). In germline, CDR1 is MDHEN, CDR2 SYDVKM. The CDR3 sequence is 12 residues long. Trimming cost V 3 bases and J 4 bases, with 6 bases left between them. The chain's CDR3 is CASSFTGTEAFF. The CDR3 DNA reads TGTGCCAGCAGTTTTACAGGCACTGAAGCTTTCTTT.

V and J are TRBV29-1 and TRBJ2-1; no definite D call. Trimming left V 4 bases short and J 2 bases short, with 9 bases between. The CDR3 runs to 13 residues. Looked up from germline, CDR1 is SQVTM and CDR2 is ANQGSEA. The CDR3 spells CSVVSGPYNEQFF. Here the CDR3 DNA reads TGCAGCGTTGTTTCCGGGCCCTACAATGAGCAGTTCTTC.

The chain uses TRBV28 and TRBJ2-5; D is perhaps TRBD2 (5 bases). Germline-derived CDR1 and CDR2 are MDHEN and SYDVKM. The CDR3 is made up of 11 amino acids. Trimming left V 5 bases short and J 4 bases short, with 5 bases between. For the CDR3, the DNA is TGTGCCAGCAGTGAGGGAGAGACCCAGTACTTC. Encoded protein: CASSEGETQYF.

The V and J genes are TRBV7-3 and TRBJ2-3; TRBD1 is a possible D gene (6 bases). This CDR3 comprises 16 residues. V was cut by 5 bases and J by 1 base, with 16 bases left in between. The V gene's germline CDR1 is SGHTA and CDR2 FQGTGA. For the CDR3, the DNA is TGTGCCAGCAGCCCGTGGACAGTTGGGGGCACAGATACGCAGTATTTT. This translates into CASSPWTVGGTDTQYF. Full variable domain (remainder filled in from reference TRBV7-3 and TRBJ2-3): GAGVSQTPSNKVTEKGKYVELRCDPISGHTALYWYRQSLGQGPEFLIYFQGTGAADDSGLPNDRFFAVRPEGSVSTLKIQRTERGDSAVYLCASSPWTVGGTDTQYFGPGTRLTVL.

The rearrangement uses TRBV6-5 and TRBJ2-7; TRBD1 aligns across 8 bases. After removal of 8 bases from V and 4 bases from J, the junction contained 7 bases not matched to a gene. CDR3 size: 13 residues. In germline, CDR1 is MNHEY, CDR2 SVGAGI. In nucleotides, the CDR3 is TGTGCCAGCGTCAGGACAGGGACGTACGAGCAGTACTTC. Protein sequence: CASVRTGTYEQYF.

The V call is TRBV29-1, the J call TRBJ2-7; 10 bases line up with TRBD1. In germline, CDR1 is SQVTM, CDR2 ANQGSEA. CDR3 length: 15 amino acids. The junction had 7 bases not matched to a gene; V was cut back by 4 bases and J by 1 base. The CDR3 spells CSVAPGTGVSYEQYF. In DNA form, the CDR3 reads TGCAGCGTTGCCCCCGGGACAGGGGTATCCTACGAGCAGTACTTC.

This clone has just one count. The chain joins TRBV11-3 to TRBJ2-1; D is perhaps TRBD1 or TRBD2 (5 bases each). Between the trimmed V and J ends, which lost 2 bases and 9 bases, there was a span of 20 bases. Germline CDR1 and CDR2: SGHNT and YENEEA. The CDR3 loop spans 16 amino acids. The CDR3 DNA reads as TGTGCCAGCAGCTTAACACAGGCCCCGGGATGGGCTGAGCAGTTCTTC. This translates into CASSLTQAPGWAEQFF. Supplemented by reference TRBV11-3 and TRBJ2-1, the full variable domain reads EAGVVQSPRYKIIEKKQPVAFWCNPISGHNTLYWYLQNLGQGPELLIRYENEEAVDDSQLPKDRFSAERLKGVDSTLKIQPAELGDSAVYLCASSLTQAPGWAEQFFGPGTRLTVL.